A single sample gave rise to the 8 T cell receptor beta chains below, sequenced in a study of circulating tumor DNA in untreated peripheral T-cell lymphoma. Sequencing used immunoSEQ multiplex PCR; TCRdb keeps in-frame clones, though not all of them. Seen here are around 340 clones, around 84% observed once, and the top ten hold around 30%. The specimen was cell-free DNA from blood serum. These receptors were taken from a human donor with peripheral T-cell lymphoma.

This clone has a handful of counts. The V call is TRBV9, the J call TRBJ1-6, with TRBD1 as a possible D gene (6 bases). V lost 0 bases, J lost 6 bases, and 13 bases lay in between. CDR1 is SGDLS and CDR2 is YYNGEE in the germline V gene. The CDR3 extends over 16 amino acids. The CDR3 nucleotides are TGTGCCAGCAGCGTAGAGTTTCGGACAGTTAATTCACCCCTCCACTTT. Translated: CASSVEFRTVNSPLHF.

The chain is built from TRBV6-5 and TRBJ1-1; 7 bases line up with TRBD1. Germline V gives CDR1 MNHEY, CDR2 SVGAGI. CDR3 length: 15 amino acids. V gave up 5 bases and J gave up 5 bases; unmatched junction bases: 11. CDR3 residues: CASSPTGFGLTEAFF. The CDR3 coding sequence is TGTGCCAGCAGTCCGACAGGGTTTGGATTGACTGAAGCTTTCTTT.

This chain connects TRBV12-5 to TRBJ1-2; possibly TRBD1 for D (5 bases). This CDR3 is built from 16 residues. The germline V gene encodes CDR1 LGHNT and CDR2 FRNRAP. Deletions cut 1 base from V and 4 bases from J, with 16 bases between. The CDR3 here is CASGLGLQGKTYGYTF. CDR3 bases: TGTGCTAGTGGTTTGGGACTGCAGGGAAAGACCTATGGCTACACCTTC.

The chain combines TRBV5-6 with TRBJ2-7; D gene uncertain. V was shortened by 4 bases and J by 0 bases, with 11 bases between the two germline ends. The CDR3 loop spans 14 amino acids. The germline V gene has CDR1 SGHDT and CDR2 YYEEEE. The DNA for the CDR3 is TGTGCCAGCAGCCTCGACTGGAGCTCCTACGAGCAGTACTTC. This sequence encodes CASSLDWSSYEQYF.

The chain has TRBV30 and TRBJ1-1, with D possibly TRBD1 on 6 matching bases. With 5 bases removed from V and 1 base from J, the gap between germline ends came to 11 bases. Germline loops: CDR1 GTSNPN, CDR2 SVGIG (reference sequence). This CDR3 has 13 amino acids. CDR3 in DNA: TGTGCCTGGGCCTTAGGGGGGAACACTGAAGCTTTCTTT. This translates into CAWALGGNTEAFF.

The chain joins TRBV28 to TRBJ2-7, with D hard to call. Germline V gene data show CDR1 as MDHEN and CDR2 as SYDVKM. This CDR3 is built from 15 residues. Trimming took 4 bases from V and 3 from J, leaving 16 bases between them. The CDR3 DNA follows: TGTGCCAGCAGTTCTGTTGCGAGACAACACTACGAGCAGTACTTC. Its protein product is CASSSVARQHYEQYF.

The chain employs TRBV7-2 and TRBJ1-4, with TRBD1 identical over 9 bases. V was clipped by 4 bases and J by 6 bases; unmatched bases: 6. The CDR3 length is 15 residues. Germline CDR1 is SGHTA and CDR2 is FQGNSA. CDR3 in DNA: TGTGCCAGCAGCTACACAGGGGGCGCGGATGAAAAACTGTTTTTT. It codes for CASSYTGGADEKLFF.

This sequence joins TRBV20-1 and TRBJ2-7; TRBD1 aligns across 7 bases. The trim removed 7 bases at V and 5 bases at J, leaving 5 bases unmatched. Per the germline V gene, CDR1 is DFQATT and CDR2 is SNEGSKA (reference sequence). This CDR3 has 11 amino acids. Here the CDR3 DNA reads TGCAGTGTTACACAGGGGAACGAGCAGTACTTC. As protein: CSVTQGNEQYF.